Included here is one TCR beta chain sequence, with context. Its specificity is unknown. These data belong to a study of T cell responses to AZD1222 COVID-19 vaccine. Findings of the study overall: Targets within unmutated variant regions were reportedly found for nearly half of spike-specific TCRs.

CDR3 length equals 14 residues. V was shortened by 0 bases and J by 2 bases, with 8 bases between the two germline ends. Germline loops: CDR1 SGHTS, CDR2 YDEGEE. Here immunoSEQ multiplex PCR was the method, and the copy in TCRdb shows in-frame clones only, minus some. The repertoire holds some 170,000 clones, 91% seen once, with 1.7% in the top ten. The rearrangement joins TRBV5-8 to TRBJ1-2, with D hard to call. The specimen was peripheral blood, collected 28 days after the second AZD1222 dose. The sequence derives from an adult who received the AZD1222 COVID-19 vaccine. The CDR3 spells CASSLVTANYGYTF. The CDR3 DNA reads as TGTGCCAGCAGCTTGGTAACAGCCAACTATGGCTACACCTTC.